Described below is a single T cell receptor (beta chain) sequence and its context. Assay used: immunoSEQ multiplex PCR; TCRdb lists only in-frame clones, some missing. The sample yields some 140,000 clones, around 95% seen once. The data were taken from a study of T cell changes during pregnancy in multiple sclerosis. The CDR3 has 13 residues. The junction had 9 bases not matched to a gene; V was cut back by 7 bases and J by 9 bases. The V gene's germline CDR1 is MNHNS and CDR2 SASEGT. This sample comprised peripheral blood, obtained after pregnancy. This clonotype was obtained from a female donor with multiple sclerosis, enrolled in a pregnancy study. This chain uses TRBV6-1 with TRBJ2-1; 7 nucleotides match TRBD1. The CDR3 nucleotides read TGTGCCAGCATCAACCCTAACAGGGGTGAGCAGTTCTTC. Protein product: CASINPNRGEQFF.